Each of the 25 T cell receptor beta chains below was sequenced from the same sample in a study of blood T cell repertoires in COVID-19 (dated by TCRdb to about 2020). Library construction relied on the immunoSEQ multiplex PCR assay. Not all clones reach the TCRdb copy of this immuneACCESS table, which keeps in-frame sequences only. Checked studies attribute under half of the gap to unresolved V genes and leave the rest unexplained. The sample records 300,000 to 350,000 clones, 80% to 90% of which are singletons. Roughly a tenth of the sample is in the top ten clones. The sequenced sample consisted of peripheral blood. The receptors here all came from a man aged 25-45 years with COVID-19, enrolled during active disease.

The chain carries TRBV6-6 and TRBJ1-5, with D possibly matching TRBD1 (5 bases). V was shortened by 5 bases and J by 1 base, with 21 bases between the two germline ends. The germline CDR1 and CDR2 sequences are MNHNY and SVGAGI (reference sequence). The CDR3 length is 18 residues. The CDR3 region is CASSPGPPYDFSNQPQHF. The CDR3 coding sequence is TGTGCCAGCAGTCCAGGGCCTCCCTATGACTTCAGCAATCAGCCCCAGCATTTT.

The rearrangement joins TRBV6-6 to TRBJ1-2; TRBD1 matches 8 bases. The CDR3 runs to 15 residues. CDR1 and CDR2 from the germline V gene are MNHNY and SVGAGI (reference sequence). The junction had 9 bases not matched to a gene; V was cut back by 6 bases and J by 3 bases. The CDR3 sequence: CASSLQTGAHYGYTF. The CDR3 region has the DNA TGTGCCAGCAGCCTCCAGACAGGGGCACACTATGGCTACACCTTC.

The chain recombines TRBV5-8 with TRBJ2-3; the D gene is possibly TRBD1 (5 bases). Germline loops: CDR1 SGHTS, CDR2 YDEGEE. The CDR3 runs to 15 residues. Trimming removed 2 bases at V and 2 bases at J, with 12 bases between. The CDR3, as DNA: TGTGCCAGCAGCTTTGGCAGGGTAGTCACAGATACGCAGTATTTT. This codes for CASSFGRVVTDTQYF.

CDR3 nucleotides: TGCGCCAGCAGTGAACTAGCGGGAGAGTGGCGCGACGAGCAGTACTTC. This encodes CASSELAGEWRDEQYF. The genes are TRBV10-1 and TRBJ2-7; TRBD2 agrees at 11 bases. The CDR3 has 16 residues. The germline V gene has CDR1 WNHNN and CDR2 SYGVQD (reference sequence). Losses at the gene ends were 3 bases for V and 5 bases for J; bases not matched to a gene: 9.

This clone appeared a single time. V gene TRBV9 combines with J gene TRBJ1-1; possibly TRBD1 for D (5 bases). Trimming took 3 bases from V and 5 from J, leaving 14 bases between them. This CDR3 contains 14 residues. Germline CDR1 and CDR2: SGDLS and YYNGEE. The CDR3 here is CASSEGPDGTEAFF. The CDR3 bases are TGTGCCAGCAGCGAGGGGCCGGACGGAACTGAAGCTTTCTTT.

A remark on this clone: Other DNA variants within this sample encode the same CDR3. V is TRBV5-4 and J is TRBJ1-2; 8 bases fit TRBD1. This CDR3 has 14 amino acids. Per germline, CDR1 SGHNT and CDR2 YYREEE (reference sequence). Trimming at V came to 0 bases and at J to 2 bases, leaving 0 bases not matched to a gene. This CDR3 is CASSLGQGNYGYTF. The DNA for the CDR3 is TGTGCCAGCAGCTTGGGACAGGGGAACTATGGCTACACCTTC.

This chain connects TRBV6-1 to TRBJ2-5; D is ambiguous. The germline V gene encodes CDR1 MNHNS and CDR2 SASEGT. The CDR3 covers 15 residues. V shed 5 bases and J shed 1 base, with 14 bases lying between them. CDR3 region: CASSSFRRSQETQYF. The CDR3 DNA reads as TGTGCCAGCAGTTCCTTTAGACGGAGCCAAGAGACCCAGTACTTC.

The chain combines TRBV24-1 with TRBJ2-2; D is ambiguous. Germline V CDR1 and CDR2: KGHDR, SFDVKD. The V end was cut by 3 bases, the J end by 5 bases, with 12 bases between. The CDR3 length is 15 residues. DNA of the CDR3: TGTGCCACCAGTGATGTGGTAGCTGGGACCGGGGAGCTGTTTTTT. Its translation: CATSDVVAGTGELFF.

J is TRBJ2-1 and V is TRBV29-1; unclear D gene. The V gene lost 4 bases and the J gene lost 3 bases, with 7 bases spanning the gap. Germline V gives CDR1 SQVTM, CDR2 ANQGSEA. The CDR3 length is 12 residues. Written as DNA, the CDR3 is TGCAGCGTTGGGCAGATCTACAATGAGCAGTTCTTC. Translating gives CSVGQIYNEQFF.

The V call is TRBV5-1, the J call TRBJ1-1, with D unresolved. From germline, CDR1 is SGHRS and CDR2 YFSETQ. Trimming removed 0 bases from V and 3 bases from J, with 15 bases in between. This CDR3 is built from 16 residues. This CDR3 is CASSLDLGGQDTEAFF. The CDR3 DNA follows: TGCGCCAGCAGCTTGGATTTGGGAGGGCAGGACACTGAAGCTTTCTTT.

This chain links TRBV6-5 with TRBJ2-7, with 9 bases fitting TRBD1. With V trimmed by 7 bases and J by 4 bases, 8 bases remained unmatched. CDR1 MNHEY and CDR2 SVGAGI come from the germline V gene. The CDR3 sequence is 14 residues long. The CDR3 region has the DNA TGTGCCAGCATTACGGGACAGGGACGATACGAGCAGTACTTC. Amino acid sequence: CASITGQGRYEQYF.

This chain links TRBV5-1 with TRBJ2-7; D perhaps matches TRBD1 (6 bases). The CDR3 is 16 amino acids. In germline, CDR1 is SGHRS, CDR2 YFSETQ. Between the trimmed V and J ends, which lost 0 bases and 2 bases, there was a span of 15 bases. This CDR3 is CASSLAPQGMAYEQYF. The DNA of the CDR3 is TGCGCCAGCAGCTTGGCCCCCCAGGGGATGGCCTACGAGCAGTACTTC.

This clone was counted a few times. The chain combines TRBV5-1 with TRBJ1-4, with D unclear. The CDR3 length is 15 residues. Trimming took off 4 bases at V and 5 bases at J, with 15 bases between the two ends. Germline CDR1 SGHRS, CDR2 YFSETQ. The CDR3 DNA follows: TGCGCCAGCAGCCTACTGGGAGGTTCAAATGAAAAACTGTTTTTT. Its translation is CASSLLGGSNEKLFF.

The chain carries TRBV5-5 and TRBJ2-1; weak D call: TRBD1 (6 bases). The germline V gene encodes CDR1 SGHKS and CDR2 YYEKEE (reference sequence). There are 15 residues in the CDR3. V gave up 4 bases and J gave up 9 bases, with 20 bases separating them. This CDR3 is CASSPGLGGSGEQFF. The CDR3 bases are TGTGCCAGCAGCCCCGGGCTAGGGGGTTCTGGTGAGCAGTTCTTC.

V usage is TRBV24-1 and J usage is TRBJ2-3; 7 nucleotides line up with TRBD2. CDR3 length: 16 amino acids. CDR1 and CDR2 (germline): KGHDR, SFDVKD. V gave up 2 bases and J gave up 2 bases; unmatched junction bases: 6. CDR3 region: CATSDSPSGNTDTQYF. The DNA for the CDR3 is TGTGCCACCAGTGATTCTCCCAGCGGGAACACAGATACGCAGTATTTT.

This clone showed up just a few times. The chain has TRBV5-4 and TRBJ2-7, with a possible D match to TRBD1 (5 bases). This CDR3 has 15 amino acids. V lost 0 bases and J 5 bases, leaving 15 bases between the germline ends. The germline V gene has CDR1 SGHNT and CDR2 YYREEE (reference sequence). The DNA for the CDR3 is TGTGCCAGCAGCTTGGGGGTAGGGGTAAGGCACGAGCAGTACTTC. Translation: CASSLGVGVRHEQYF.

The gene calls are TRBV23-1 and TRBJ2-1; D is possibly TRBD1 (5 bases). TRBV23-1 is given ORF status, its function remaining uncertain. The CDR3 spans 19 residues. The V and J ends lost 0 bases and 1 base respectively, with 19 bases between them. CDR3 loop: CASSQSNRPTLPSYNEQFF. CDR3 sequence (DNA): TGCGCCAGCAGTCAATCGAACAGGCCAACTTTACCTTCCTACAATGAGCAGTTCTTC.

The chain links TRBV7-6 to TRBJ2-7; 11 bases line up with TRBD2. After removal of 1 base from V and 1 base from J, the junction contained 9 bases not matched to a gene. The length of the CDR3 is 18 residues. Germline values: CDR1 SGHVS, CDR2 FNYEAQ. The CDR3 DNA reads TGTGCCAGCAGCTTAGGGCTAGCGGGGGGCAAAAATTCCTACGAGCAGTACTTC. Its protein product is CASSLGLAGGKNSYEQYF.

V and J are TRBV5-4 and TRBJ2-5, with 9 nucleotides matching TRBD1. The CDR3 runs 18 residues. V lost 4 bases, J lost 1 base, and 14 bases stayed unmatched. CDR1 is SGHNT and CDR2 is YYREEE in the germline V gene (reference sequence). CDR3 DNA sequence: TGTGCCAGCAGCCCGTTAACAGGGGGCGGCTGGGTCCAAGAGACCCAGTACTTC. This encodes CASSPLTGGGWVQETQYF.

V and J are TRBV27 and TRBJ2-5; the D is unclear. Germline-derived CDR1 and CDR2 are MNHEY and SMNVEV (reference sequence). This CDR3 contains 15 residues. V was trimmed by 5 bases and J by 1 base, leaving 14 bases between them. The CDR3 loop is CASSPHPGFQETQYF. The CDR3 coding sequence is TGTGCCAGCAGTCCCCACCCAGGTTTCCAAGAGACCCAGTACTTC.

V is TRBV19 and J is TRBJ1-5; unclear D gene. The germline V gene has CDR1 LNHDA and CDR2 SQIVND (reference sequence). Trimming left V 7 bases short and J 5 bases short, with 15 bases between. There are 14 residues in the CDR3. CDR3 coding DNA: TGTGCCAGTAAATTACTAGGATCCGATCAGCCCCAGCATTTT. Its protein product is CASKLLGSDQPQHF.

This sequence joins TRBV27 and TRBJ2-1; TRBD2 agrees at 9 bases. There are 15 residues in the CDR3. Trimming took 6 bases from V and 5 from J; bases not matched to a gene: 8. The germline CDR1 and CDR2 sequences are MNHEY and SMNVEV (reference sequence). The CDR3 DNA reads TGTGCCAGCAGCGGTATGGCGGGAGGGCACAATGAGCAGTTCTTC. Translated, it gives CASSGMAGGHNEQFF.

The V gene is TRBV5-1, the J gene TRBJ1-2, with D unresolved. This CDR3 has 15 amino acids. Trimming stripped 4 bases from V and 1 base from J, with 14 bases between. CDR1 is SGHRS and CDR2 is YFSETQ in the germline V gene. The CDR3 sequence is CASSPQTSINYGYTF. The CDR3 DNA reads TGCGCCAGCAGCCCTCAGACATCCATTAACTATGGCTACACCTTC.

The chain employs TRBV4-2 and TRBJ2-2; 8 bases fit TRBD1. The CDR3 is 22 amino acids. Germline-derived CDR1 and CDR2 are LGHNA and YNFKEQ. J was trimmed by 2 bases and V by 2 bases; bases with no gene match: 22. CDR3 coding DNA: TGTGCCAGCAGCCAACTCAGAGCAGGCAGGGGGCCTCTGGGTGGAAACACCGGGGAGCTGTTTTTT. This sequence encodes CASSQLRAGRGPLGGNTGELFF.

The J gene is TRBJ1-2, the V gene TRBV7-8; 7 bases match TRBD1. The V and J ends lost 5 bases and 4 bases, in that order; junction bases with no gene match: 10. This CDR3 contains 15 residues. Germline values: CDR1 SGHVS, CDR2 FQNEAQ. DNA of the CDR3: TGTGCCAGCAGCATCTGGACAGGACCGATCTATGGCTACACCTTC. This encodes CASSIWTGPIYGYTF.